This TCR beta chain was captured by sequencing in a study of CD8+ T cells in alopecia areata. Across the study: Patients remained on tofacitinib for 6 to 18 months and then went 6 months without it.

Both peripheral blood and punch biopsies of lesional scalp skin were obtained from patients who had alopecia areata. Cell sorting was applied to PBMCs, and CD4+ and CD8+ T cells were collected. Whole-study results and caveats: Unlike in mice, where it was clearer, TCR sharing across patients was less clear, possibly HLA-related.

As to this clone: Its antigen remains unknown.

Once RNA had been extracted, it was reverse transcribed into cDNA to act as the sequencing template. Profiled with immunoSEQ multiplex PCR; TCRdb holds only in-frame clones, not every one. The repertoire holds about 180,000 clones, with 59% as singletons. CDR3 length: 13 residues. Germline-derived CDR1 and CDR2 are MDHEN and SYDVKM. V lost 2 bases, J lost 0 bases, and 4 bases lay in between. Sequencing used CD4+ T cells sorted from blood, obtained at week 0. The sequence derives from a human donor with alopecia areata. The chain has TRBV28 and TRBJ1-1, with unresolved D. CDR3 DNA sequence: TGTGCCAGCAGTTTAATTATGAACACTGAAGCTTTCTTT. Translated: CASSLIMNTEAFF.